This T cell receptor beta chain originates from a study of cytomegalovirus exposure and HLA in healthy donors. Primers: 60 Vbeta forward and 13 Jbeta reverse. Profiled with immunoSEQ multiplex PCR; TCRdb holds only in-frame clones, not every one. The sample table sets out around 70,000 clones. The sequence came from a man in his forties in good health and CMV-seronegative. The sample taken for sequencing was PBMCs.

The CDR3 is CAWSPSGREGGFRETQYF. CDR3 DNA sequence: TGTGCCTGGAGTCCCTCCGGGCGGGAGGGAGGATTCCGGGAGACCCAGTACTTC. The chain employs TRBV30 and TRBJ2-5, with 9 bases identical to TRBD2. Germline assignment: CDR1 GTSNPN and CDR2 SVGIG (reference sequence). The junction had 18 bases not matched to a gene; V was cut back by 2 bases and J by 5 bases. The CDR3 loop spans 18 amino acids.